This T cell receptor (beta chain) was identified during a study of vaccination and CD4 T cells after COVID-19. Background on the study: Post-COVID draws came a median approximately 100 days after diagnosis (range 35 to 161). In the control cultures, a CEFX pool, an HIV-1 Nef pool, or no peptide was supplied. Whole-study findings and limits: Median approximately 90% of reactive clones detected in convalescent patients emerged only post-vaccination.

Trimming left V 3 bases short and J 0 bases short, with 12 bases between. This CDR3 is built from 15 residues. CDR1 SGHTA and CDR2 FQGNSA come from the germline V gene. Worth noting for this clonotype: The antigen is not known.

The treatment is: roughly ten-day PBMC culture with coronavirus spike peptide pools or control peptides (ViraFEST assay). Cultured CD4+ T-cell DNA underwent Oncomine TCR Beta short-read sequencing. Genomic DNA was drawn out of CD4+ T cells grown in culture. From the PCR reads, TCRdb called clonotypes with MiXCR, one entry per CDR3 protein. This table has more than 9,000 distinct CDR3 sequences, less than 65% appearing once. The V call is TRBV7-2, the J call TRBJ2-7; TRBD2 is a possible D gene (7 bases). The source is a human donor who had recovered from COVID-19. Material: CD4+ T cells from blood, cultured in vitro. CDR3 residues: CASSFSRGPSYEQYF. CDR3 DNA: TGTGCCAGCAGCTTCTCGCGGGGGCCCTCCTACGAGCAGTACTTC.